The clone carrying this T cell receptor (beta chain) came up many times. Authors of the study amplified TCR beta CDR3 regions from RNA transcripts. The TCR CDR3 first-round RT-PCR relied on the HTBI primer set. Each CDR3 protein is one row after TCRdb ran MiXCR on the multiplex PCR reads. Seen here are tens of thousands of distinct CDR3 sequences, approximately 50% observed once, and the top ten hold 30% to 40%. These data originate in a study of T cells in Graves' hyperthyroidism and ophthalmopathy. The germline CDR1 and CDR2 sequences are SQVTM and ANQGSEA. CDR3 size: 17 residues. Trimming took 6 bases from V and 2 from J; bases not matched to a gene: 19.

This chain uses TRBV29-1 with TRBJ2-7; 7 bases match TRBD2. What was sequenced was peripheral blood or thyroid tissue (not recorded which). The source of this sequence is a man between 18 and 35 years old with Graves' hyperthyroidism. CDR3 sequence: CSVKEIATGGSTYEQYF. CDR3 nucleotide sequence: TGCAGCGTCAAAGAAATAGCGACGGGAGGCTCGACCTACGAGCAGTACTTC.